This T cell receptor beta chain came from a study of blood T cell repertoires in COVID-19 (dated by TCRdb to 2019 to 2021). A note on the overall study: Samples from collaborators originated in the United States, Italy and Spain and spanned both the acute and convalescent phases of COVID-19. The dataset comprised deeply sampled blood TCRbeta repertoires from subjects exposed to, actively infected with, or recovered from COVID-19. Where available, HLA class I and class II types were obtained from metadata supplied by the sample provider rather than from assay-based typing. The sample metadata nearly always contained a de-identified subject ID, COVID-19 status, age in years and sex. The samples were drawn from the first 160 participants of the ongoing ImmuneRACE study and from over 950 subjects provided by 6 global collaborators. The repertoires were released in a freely available public database intended as a resource for research on the immune response to SARS-CoV-2. The material from the prospective study consisted of cDNA or gDNA derived from T cells, B-cell-depleted T cells, or PBMCs. Broader findings and caveats from the paper: How much clinical and demographic metadata was included differed by source and by participant, and the metadata was provided uncurated.

This clone appeared a few times. What antigen it recognizes has not been identified. No base qualities exist here, and no much larger clone lies one base off it. The CDR3 has 15 amino acids, counting the end cysteine and phenylalanine. Only CDR3 DNA is held: 45 bases, read in frame from base 1. The germline V gene sets CDR1 to SGHDN and CDR2 to FVKESK. The junction shows trimming of 1 base on V and 4 bases on J, plus 13 bases between the germline ends. TCRbeta CDR3 regions were amplified from genomic DNA by means of the immunoSEQ Assay, a bias-controlled multiplex PCR. Concerning the study's data processing: The number of nucleated cells in each sample was estimated from the amplification of reference gene primers within the assay. To quantify the absolute abundance of each unique TCRbeta CDR3 rearrangement, sequence reads were collapsed and filtered. Productive Simpson clonality was computed per sample as the square root of Simpson's diversity index over productive rearrangements. TCRdb took this table from immuneACCESS and kept in-frame rearrangements with V and J called. Such tables lack part of the clones; where checked against another copy, unresolved V genes explain under half of the gap, and the rest is unexplained. V, J and clone size reflect that table, while D and trimming were determined from the DNA. The sample table records a few hundred thousand clones; roughly 85% of these occur just once. The ten largest make up 5.5% to 7% of the sample.

Participants in the prospective study were enrolled through a virtual design, were aged 18 to 89 years, and lived in about two dozen United States geographic areas. In the prospective study, participants were assigned to cohorts based on the clinical history participants reported in a screening survey and a study questionnaire. Recovered participants in ImmuneRACE Cohort 3 were defined as having two consecutive negative NP/OP PCR tests, clearance from a healthcare professional, or resolution of symptoms. Each participant in the prospective study had whole blood, serum and a nasopharyngeal or oropharyngeal swab collected by mobile phlebotomists. Over an approximately 2-month period, participants in the prospective study had the option of providing additional blood draws and questionnaires. Prospective study blood samples were shipped either frozen or at room temperature before DNA extraction.

The V and J segments used are TRBV14 and TRBJ1-1; a tentative D match to TRBD1 spans 6 bases. Sequences were obtained from PBMCs or T cells enriched from blood (not recorded which). The clonotype was recovered from a woman aged 30 to 39 who had recovered from COVID-19. The DNA reads TGTGCCAGCAGCCAAGTTGACAGGTGGGGCACTGAAGCTTTCTTT. It encodes CASSQVDRWGTEAFF.